This TCR beta chain was captured by sequencing in a study of neurological immune-mediated disorders (dated by TCRdb to the late 2010s). With regard to the full study: Among the 35 or so multiple sclerosis patients, about 31 had relapsing-remitting MS and 3 had secondary progressive MS. Using UMI-based sequencing, the study compared peripheral blood TCR-beta repertoires from patients with HTLV-I-associated myelopathy (HAM/TSP), patients with multiple sclerosis, and healthy controls. The approximately 110 TCR-beta libraries included longitudinal samples, technical triplicates and paired sorted CD4+ and CD8+ T-cell subsets alongside PBMC samples. The cohort was made up of around 70 subjects, consisting of some 15 HAM/TSP patients, about 35 multiple sclerosis patients and around 20 healthy controls.

The paper as a whole reports these results and caveats: No identical CDR3 amino acid sequences were shared among expanded clones across subjects, suggesting private TCR-beta repertoires in all groups. Repertoires from 18 of 34 MS patients were grouped by phylogenetic analysis into a cluster of related CDR3 sequences, suggesting a possible repertoire-level signature. The highest TCR clonal expansion was observed in HAM/TSP patients, whereas the lowest was observed in MS patients, even when compared with healthy controls. The MS cluster was not associated with any clinical or MRI features, and the authors stated that larger cohorts are needed.

This clonotype was seen ten or more times. No cognate antigen has been identified for it. No base quality values were provided; no much bigger clone lies one nucleotide off. The germline V end is reduced by 1 base and the J end by 2 bases; junction bases left unmatched: 13. The CDR3 holds 18 amino acids from the cysteine to the phenylalanine. Of all the DNA, just the CDR3 is kept, 54 bases in frame from base 1. Sequences SGHRS (CDR1) and YFSETQ (CDR2) are obtained from the germline V gene. To synthesize cDNA, template-switch 5'RACE was performed with a primer carrying a 10-nucleotide random unique molecular identifier so that each TCR transcript was tagged. Each sequencing run produced over 160 million TCR-beta sequences covering 15-18 subjects. The RNeasy kit was used for extraction of total RNA. The KAPA Real-time Library Amplification kit was used to amplify TCR-beta VDJ regions with primers for the TCR constant region and the 5'RACE anchor. A first PCR added sample indexes and Illumina adaptors, after which a second PCR increased the library yield. The roughly 650 bp TCR product was size-selected on a 2% E-gel SizeSelection system after Ampure bead purification. Before pooling, libraries had their quality checked on a Bioanalyzer, their concentration measured with Qubit, and their quantity determined with the Kapa Library Quantification kit. Libraries were sequenced paired-end 2 x 150 bp on an Illumina HiSeq 2500. To increase sequence diversity, about 25-31% phiX was spiked into each library pool. On the study's bioinformatics: The quality-filtered reads were processed with the UMI-based MiGEC pipeline, whose error correction step removed more than 75% of the raw TCR sequences. IMGT germline references were used for alignment of VDJ genes, and clonotypes were defined by a unique CDR3 amino acid sequence together with V-J genes. Clonal expansion, Shannon diversity and CDR3 relatedness (CalcPairwiseDistances, ClusterSamples) were evaluated with VDJtools, and phylogenetic trees were built with CLCbio workbench. Using coefficient-of-variation modelling across technical triplicates, the study counted a clone as expanded if it had at least 8 unique UMIs. In TCRdb, the public reads were trimmed at Q25 with fastp and aligned with MiXCR, with productive beta chains retained. Each CDR3 protein gets just one entry, which takes the most common genes and DNA from the rows behind it. TCRdb, not the original authors, processed these V and J calls. The sample table lists under 60,000 distinct CDR3 sequences, less than 6% of them with a count of one. The ten largest clones add up to roughly 1.5% of the sample.

Sorted-subset TCR libraries were prepared from over 850,000 sorted CD4+ or CD8+ T cells. The multiple sclerosis patients were enrolled in a US clinical protocol that used magnetic resonance imaging to evaluate disease progression. Peripheral blood was subjected to Ficoll-Hypaque density gradient centrifugation to isolate PBMCs, which were then cryopreserved in liquid nitrogen. Paired sorted CD4+ and CD8+ subsets came from healthy controls, HAM/TSP patients and MS patients. Sequenced: CD4+ T cells from blood. The TCR comes from a young woman with multiple sclerosis. The chain is made from TRBV5-1 and TRBJ2-7, with 9 bases matching TRBD1. The CDR3 reads as follows: CASSLTRTGVPKAYEQYF. DNA sequence: TGCGCCAGCAGCTTGACTCGGACAGGGGTCCCAAAGGCCTACGAGCAGTACTTC.